This T cell receptor (beta chain) was captured by sequencing in a study of shared clonotypes between healthy human individuals. Study-level points and caveats: Rarefaction showed sorted-subset sequencing was incomplete despite large depth. The study found lower generation probabilities in non-shared clonotypes than in those shared by all four donors.

Profiling relied on immunoSEQ multiplex PCR, and the TCRdb table lists in-frame clones only, not all of them. The data contain millions of clones, about 93% of them singletons. Positive CCR7 selection of CD45RO-negative cells yielded the naive CD8 cells, and terminally differentiated effector memory CD45RA+ cells were excluded. Turning to this clone: Its antigen is still unknown.

The CDR3 covers 18 residues. CDR1 SEHNR and CDR2 FQNEAQ come from the germline V gene (reference sequence). Trimming removed 4 bases at V and 1 base at J, with 21 bases between. Sequenced material: naive CD8+ T cells from PBMCs. The TCR originated in a man aged 18 to 29 in good health. Some clones in this sample may be carry-over from other donors' samples. The rearrangement uses TRBV7-9 and TRBJ2-3; D possibly matches TRBD1 or TRBD2 (6 bases each). CDR3 nucleotide sequence: TGTGCCAGCAGCTCCCCCGGGGGCCGCGGCGATGGCACAGATACGCAGTATTTT. It is translated as CASSSPGGRGDGTDTQYF.